A single sample is the source of the 8 T cell receptor beta chains below, sequenced in a study of T cells of healthy individuals. TCRdb analysed the 5' RACE reads with MiXCR anew, one entry per CDR3 protein. This table holds 50,000 to 55,000 distinct CDR3 sequences, around 15% found once. The receptors originated from a human donor in good health.

In its sample, this clonotype was seen a few times. The V call is TRBV2, the J call TRBJ1-5, with 8 positions matching TRBD1. The germline CDR1 and CDR2 sequences are SNHLY and FYNNEI. The CDR3 runs to 12 residues. The V gene end was trimmed by 9 bases and the J gene end by 9 bases; junction bases not matched to a gene: 7. The CDR3 is CARGQGGRPQHF. Written as DNA, the CDR3 is TGTGCCAGAGGACAGGGCGGTCGGCCCCAGCATTTT.

There are many counts of this clonotype. This rearrangement joins TRBV10-3 to TRBJ2-2, with D uncertain. The length of the CDR3 is 14 residues. Germline V gene lookup returns CDR1 ENHRY and CDR2 SYGVKD. V was cut by 3 bases and J by 4 bases, with 9 bases left in between. For the CDR3, the DNA is TGTGCCATCAGTGAATCCCTGGGCACCGGGGAGCTGTTTTTT. As protein: CAISESLGTGELFF.

This clonotype was recorded many times. The chain combines TRBV7-2 with TRBJ2-5; D might be TRBD2 (6 bases). Germline assignment: CDR1 SGHTA and CDR2 FQGNSA. V lost 1 base, J lost 4 bases, and 13 bases lay in between. The CDR3 has 15 residues. This chain's CDR3 is CASSLVREWGETQYF. The CDR3 DNA reads as TGTGCCAGCAGCTTAGTTCGGGAGTGGGGAGAGACCCAGTACTTC.

This clonotype was found many times. This chain connects TRBV19 to TRBJ2-3; 14 nucleotides match TRBD2. Germline CDR1 LNHDA, CDR2 SQIVND (reference sequence). V shed 10 bases, J shed 4 bases, and the junction held 4 bases outside the gene matches. CDR3 length: 14 amino acids. CDR3: CATRTSGGSDTQYF. For the CDR3, the DNA is TGTGCCACCAGGACTAGCGGGGGGTCAGATACGCAGTATTTT. Using reference TRBV19 and TRBJ2-3 for the parts outside the CDR3, the full variable domain is DGGITQSPKYLFRKEGQNVTLSCEQNLNHDAMYWYRQDPGQGLRLIYYSQIVNDFQKGDIAEGYSVSREKKESFPLTVTSAQKNPTAFYLCATRTSGGSDTQYFGPGTRLTVL.

V and J are TRBV6-5 and TRBJ1-1, with TRBD1 as a possible D gene (5 bases). The CDR3 sequence is 14 residues long. The ends were cut back, 6 bases at V and 4 bases at J, with 15 bases in the middle. From germline, CDR1 is MNHEY and CDR2 SVGAGI. CDR3 residues: CASRPSGGGTEAFF. The CDR3 DNA is TGTGCCAGCAGGCCTTCCGGGGGGGGCACTGAAGCTTTCTTT.

Of note for this clonotype: One end of the junction does not line up with germline, which may come from a read error. The CDR3 nucleotides are TGTGCCAGCAGTTGGAGCAAGACCAAGTACTTC. As protein: CASSWSKTKYF. The chain couples TRBV6-2 or TRBV6-3 to TRBJ2-5; no definite D call. Per germline, CDR1 MNHEY and CDR2 SVGEGT. CDR3 length equals 11 residues.

This clonotype was seen more than once but under ten times. This chain joins TRBV6-6 and TRBJ2-7; 7 bases line up with TRBD2. Germline V gene lookup returns CDR1 MNHNY and CDR2 SVGAGI (reference sequence). The CDR3 covers 17 residues. V lost 6 bases and J lost 0; bases outside the gene matches: 14. The CDR3 spells CASSPRSGTEVSYEQYF. DNA for the CDR3: TGTGCCAGCAGCCCCCGGAGCGGGACGGAAGTCTCCTACGAGCAGTACTTC.

This chain uses TRBV6-6 with TRBJ1-2; D call uncertain. V gave up 4 bases and J gave up 4 bases, with 7 bases separating them. The V gene's germline CDR1 is MNHNY and CDR2 SVGAGI (reference sequence). There are 12 residues in the CDR3. CDR3 residues: CASSSGVYGYTF. The CDR3 bases are TGTGCCAGCAGTTCCGGCGTCTATGGCTACACCTTC.